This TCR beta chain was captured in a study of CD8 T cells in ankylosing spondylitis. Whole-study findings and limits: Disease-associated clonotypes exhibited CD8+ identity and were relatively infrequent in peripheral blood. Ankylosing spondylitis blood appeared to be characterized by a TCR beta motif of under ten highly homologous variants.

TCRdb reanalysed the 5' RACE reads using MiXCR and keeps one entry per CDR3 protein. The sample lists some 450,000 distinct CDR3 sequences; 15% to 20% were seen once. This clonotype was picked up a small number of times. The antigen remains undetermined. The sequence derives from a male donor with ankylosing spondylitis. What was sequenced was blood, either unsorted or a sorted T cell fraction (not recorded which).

CDR3 DNA sequence: TGTGCCAGCGACCGGACAGGGGAAAATGGCTACACCTTC. Translating gives CASDRTGENGYTF. The chain joins TRBV28 to TRBJ1-2; the match to TRBD1 covers 9 bases. The CDR3 covers 13 residues. Trimming removed 8 bases from V and 6 bases from J; junction bases left unmatched: 7. CDR1 is MDHEN, CDR2 SYDVKM, per germline.